This passage covers 25 T cell receptor beta chains from one sample sequenced in a study of cytomegalovirus exposure and HLA in healthy donors. With 60 Vbeta and 13 Jbeta primers, the PCR was carried out. The protocol was immunoSEQ multiplex PCR, while the TCRdb copy is restricted to in-frame clones and leaves out a portion. The sample consists of about 64,000 clones, roughly two thirds of them appearing once. Sequencing used PBMCs. All receptors derive from a male donor in good health and CMV-seropositive.

The CDR3 DNA reads as TGTGCCAGCAGTTACCGGACTAGCGGGAGGACCGAGCAGTACTTC. It is translated as CASSYRTSGRTEQYF. V usage is TRBV6-5 and J usage is TRBJ2-7; 14 nucleotides align to TRBD2. Germline loops: CDR1 MNHEY, CDR2 SVGAGI. Trimming took 2 bases from V and 6 from J; bases not matched to a gene: 3. The CDR3 consists of 15 residues.

CDR3 sequence (DNA): TGCAGCGCGGGACTATCCTCCTACGAGCAGTACTTC. It translates to CSAGLSSYEQYF. This chain uses TRBV29-1 with TRBJ2-7, with 7 bases aligning to TRBD2. V gave up 7 bases and J gave up 0 bases; unmatched junction bases: 3. CDR1 is SQVTM and CDR2 is ANQGSEA in the germline V gene. The CDR3 runs to 12 residues.

This CDR3 is CASSIGTVEQYF. The CDR3 coding sequence is TGTGCCAGCAGCATTGGGACAGTCGAGCAGTACTTC. This sequence joins TRBV14 and TRBJ2-5; 7 nucleotides agree with TRBD1. The J call is in doubt because the DNA end fits TRBJ2-7 better. CDR1 and CDR2 from the germline V gene are SGHDN and FVKESK. The CDR3 runs to 12 residues.

This clone was detected only a few times. The V and J genes are TRBV5-5 and TRBJ1-4; D is uncertain. Germline loops: CDR1 SGHKS, CDR2 YYEKEE (reference sequence). Trimming shortened V by 0 bases and J by 4 bases, and 7 bases separated the two germline ends. The CDR3 extends over 14 amino acids. The CDR3 coding sequence is TGTGCCAGCAGCTTGGCCACGGGTAATGAAAAACTGTTTTTT. This codes for CASSLATGNEKLFF.

V usage is TRBV4-1 and J usage is TRBJ2-3, with 11 bases identical to TRBD2. The CDR3 spans 16 residues. V lost 4 bases to trimming and J lost 2 bases; unmatched junction nucleotides: 5. CDR1 MGHRA and CDR2 YSYEKL come from the germline V gene. Here the CDR3 reads CASSPGTSGYTDTQYF. CDR3 coding DNA: TGCGCCAGCAGCCCGGGGACTAGCGGATACACAGATACGCAGTATTTT.

This clone was picked up a small number of times. The chain's CDR3 is CASSGGTSLYVEQYF. The CDR3 DNA follows: TGTGCCAGCAGTGGGGGGACTTCACTCTACGTCGAGCAGTACTTC. The chain uses TRBV6-1 and TRBJ2-7; tentatively, D is TRBD2 (6 bases). The CDR3 sequence is 15 residues long. Germline CDR1 reads MNHNS; CDR2 reads SASEGT. The V end was cut by 4 bases, the J end by 6 bases, with 19 bases between.

The V and J genes are TRBV5-4 and TRBJ2-7; D is possibly TRBD1 (6 bases). V lost 4 bases and J 2 bases, leaving 10 bases between the germline ends. The germline V gene encodes CDR1 SGHNT and CDR2 YYREEE (reference sequence). The CDR3 length is 13 residues. CDR3 amino acids: CASSRPGAYEQYF. The CDR3 DNA reads TGTGCCAGCAGCCGCCCAGGGGCCTACGAGCAGTACTTC. The complete variable domain, with remaining parts taken from reference TRBV5-4 and TRBJ2-7, reads ETGVTQSPTHLIKTRGQQVTLRCSSQSGHNTVSWYQQALGQGPQFIFQYYREEENGRGNFPPRFSGLQFPNYSSELNVNALELDDSALYLCASSRPGAYEQYFGPGTRLTVT.

This rearrangement joins TRBV5-6 to TRBJ1-2; TRBD1 matches 9 bases. CDR1 and CDR2 from the germline V gene are SGHDT and YYEEEE. The CDR3 spans 14 residues. J lost 7 bases, V lost 4 bases, and 8 bases had no gene match. The CDR3 sequence is CASSIRTGGPGYTF. The CDR3 nucleotides read TGTGCCAGCAGCATTAGAACAGGGGGCCCTGGCTACACCTTC. Drawing the rest from reference TRBV5-6 and TRBJ1-2, the complete variable domain is DAGVTQSPTHLIKTRGQQVTLRCSPKSGHDTVSWYQQALGQGPQFIFQYYEEEERQRGNFPDRFSGHQFPNYSSELNVNALLLGDSALYLCASSIRTGGPGYTFGSGTRLTVV.

The chain couples TRBV5-1 to TRBJ2-1; possibly TRBD1 for D (5 bases). V lost 5 bases to trimming and J lost 8 bases, with 20 bases between them. The CDR3 has 15 residues. Germline CDR1 SGHRS, CDR2 YFSETQ. The CDR3 reads CASRLRGVAGDEQFF. CDR3 nucleotide sequence: TGCGCCAGCAGACTTAGGGGTGTGGCTGGAGATGAGCAGTTCTTC.

This chain uses TRBV2 with TRBJ2-3; D unresolved. This CDR3 region has 12 residues. Per germline, CDR1 SNHLY and CDR2 FYNNEI. Trimming cost V 7 bases and J 1 base, with 6 bases left between them. This chain's CDR3 is CASTPGTDTQYF. In DNA, the CDR3 is TGTGCCAGCACCCCAGGCACAGATACGCAGTATTTT.

The V and J genes are TRBV11-3 and TRBJ2-1; tentative D call: TRBD2 (6 bases). The CDR3 is made up of 13 amino acids. Trimming pared 1 base from V and 12 bases from J, leaving 13 bases between. CDR1 and CDR2 from the germline V gene are SGHNT and YENEEA. The DNA of the CDR3 is TGTGCCAGCAGCTTAGTCTTGGGGGGTGGGCAGTTCTTC. Translating gives CASSLVLGGGQFF.

The chain recombines TRBV15 with TRBJ1-5; tentative D call: TRBD1 (5 bases). The CDR3 is 15 amino acids. The germline V gene has CDR1 LNHNV and CDR2 YYDKDF (reference sequence). Trimming removed 0 bases from V and 0 bases from J, with 6 bases in between. The DNA for the CDR3 is TGTGCCACCAGCAGAGACAGGGATAGCAATCAGCCCCAGCATTTT. Encoded protein: CATSRDRDSNQPQHF. Complete variable domain (other parts from reference TRBV15 and TRBJ1-5): DAMVIQNPRYQVTQFGKPVTLSCSQTLNHNVMYWYQQKSSQAPKLLFHYYDKDFNNEADTPDNFQSRRPNTSFCFLDIRSPGLGDTAMYLCATSRDRDSNQPQHFGDGTRLSIL.

V usage is TRBV5-1 and J usage is TRBJ2-3; TRBD2 matches 14 bases. The CDR3 loop spans 18 amino acids. Germline CDR1 is SGHRS and CDR2 is YFSETQ. Unmatched junction bases numbered 9, after V lost 0 bases and J lost 6 bases. The CDR3 loop is CASSLAFGLAGGGDTQYF. The CDR3 DNA follows: TGCGCCAGCAGCTTGGCATTTGGACTAGCGGGAGGAGGGGATACGCAGTATTTT.

The rearrangement joins TRBV30 to TRBJ1-3; D remains ambiguous. V lost 5 bases and J 0 bases, leaving 8 bases between the germline ends. CDR3 length equals 13 residues. CDR1 and CDR2 from the germline V gene are GTSNPN and SVGIG (reference sequence). CDR3 in amino acids: CAWSLGSGNTIYF. For the CDR3, the DNA is TGTGCCTGGTCGCTAGGCTCTGGAAACACCATATATTTT.

This clone has a single count. V and J are TRBV7-6 and TRBJ2-3, with D possibly TRBD1 on 6 matching bases. The ends were cut back, 6 bases at V and 7 bases at J, with 14 bases in the middle. Germline CDR1 reads SGHVS; CDR2 reads FNYEAQ. This CDR3 comprises 13 residues. The CDR3 DNA reads TGTGCCAGCAGTTTACAGGGCGGAAATACGCAGTATTTT. Amino acids: CASSLQGGNTQYF.

This sequence joins TRBV10-3 and TRBJ2-7; 7 nucleotides align to TRBD1. This CDR3 is 15 amino acids long. The J segment lost 2 bases and the V segment lost 2 bases, leaving 6 bases of the junction unmatched. Germline loops: CDR1 ENHRY, CDR2 SYGVKD. CDR3 residues: CAISEGDSRAYEQYF. The CDR3 nucleotides are TGTGCCATCAGTGAGGGGGACAGCAGAGCCTACGAGCAGTACTTC.

The CDR3 DNA reads TGCGCCAGCACCCCCTCCAGCGGCAACACCGGGGAGCTGTTTTTT. The encoded protein is CASTPSSGNTGELFF. The chain employs TRBV5-1 and TRBJ2-2; D is possibly TRBD2 (5 bases). CDR1 is SGHRS, CDR2 YFSETQ, per germline. The CDR3 runs 15 residues. The V gene lost 6 bases and the J gene lost 2 bases, with 14 bases spanning the gap.

This chain joins TRBV5-1 and TRBJ1-6; D perhaps matches TRBD1 (5 bases). This CDR3 is 16 amino acids long. Germline CDR1 is SGHRS and CDR2 is YFSETQ. Trimming stripped 4 bases from V and 0 bases from J, with 11 bases between. This chain's CDR3 is CASSPGTHSYNSPLHF. Here the CDR3 DNA reads TGCGCCAGCAGCCCGGGGACTCACTCCTATAATTCACCCCTCCACTTT. Based on the CDR3 plus reference TRBV5-1 and TRBJ1-6, the full variable domain is KAGVTQTPRYLIKTRGQQVTLSCSPISGHRSVSWYQQTPGQGLQFLFEYFSETQRNKGNFPGRFSGRQFSNSRSEMNVSTLELGDSALYLCASSPGTHSYNSPLHFGNGTRLTVT.

V usage is TRBV15 and J usage is TRBJ1-4; the D gene is possibly TRBD1 (5 bases). From germline, CDR1 is LNHNV and CDR2 YYDKDF (reference sequence). The V end lost 4 bases, the J end lost 2 bases, and 20 bases lay between the germline ends. The CDR3 is made up of 18 amino acids. CDR3 nucleotides: TGTGCCACCAGCATCAACTCACCCTTCGGGGGGACTAATGAAAAACTGTTTTTT. It encodes CATSINSPFGGTNEKLFF.

The chain uses TRBV7-7 and TRBJ2-1, with 13 positions matching TRBD2. Looked up from germline, CDR1 is SSHAT and CDR2 is FNYEAQ (reference sequence). V trimming: 5 bases; J trimming: 6 bases; junction bases outside the gene matches: 4. The CDR3 sequence is 15 residues long. This chain's CDR3 is CASSRTSGSINEQFF. CDR3 DNA sequence: TGTGCCAGCAGCCGGACTAGCGGGAGCATCAATGAGCAGTTCTTC. Supplemented by reference TRBV7-7 and TRBJ2-1, the full variable domain reads GAGVSQSPRYKVTKRGQDVTLRCDPISSHATLYWYQQALGQGPEFLTYFNYEAQPDKSGLPSDRFSAERPEGSISTLTIQRTEQRDSAMYRCASSRTSGSINEQFFGPGTRLTVL.

The chain couples TRBV5-1 to TRBJ1-5, with D maybe TRBD1 (5 bases). In germline, CDR1 is SGHRS, CDR2 YFSETQ. The germline V and J ends were trimmed by 1 base and 5 bases, with 7 bases remaining between them. This CDR3 has 13 amino acids. CDR3 region: CASSLSGDQPQHF. CDR3 coding DNA: TGCGCCAGCAGCTTGTCGGGGGATCAGCCCCAGCATTTT.

V usage is TRBV9 and J usage is TRBJ2-5; 10 bases are a match to TRBD1. There are 16 residues in the CDR3. V lost 0 bases to trimming and J lost 5 bases; unmatched junction nucleotides: 7. Looked up from germline, CDR1 is SGDLS and CDR2 is YYNGEE. CDR3: CASSVGLGTGDETQYF. The CDR3 DNA reads as TGTGCCAGCAGCGTAGGATTGGGGACAGGGGACGAGACCCAGTACTTC.

The genes are TRBV7-2 and TRBJ2-4, with 8 bases aligning to TRBD1. Trimming at V came to 2 bases and at J to 9 bases, leaving 6 bases not matched to a gene. The germline gives CDR1 SGHTA, CDR2 FQGNSA. This CDR3 comprises 14 residues. The CDR3: CASSLSGGDGIQYF. CDR3 coding DNA: TGTGCCAGCAGCTTATCAGGGGGCGACGGCATTCAGTACTTC. The variable domain in full, with the rest retrieved from reference TRBV7-2 and TRBJ2-4, is GAGVSQSPSNKVTEKGKDVELRCDPISGHTALYWYRQSLGQGLEFLIYFQGNSAPDKSGLPSDRFSAERTGGSVSTLTIQRTQQEDSAVYLCASSLSGGDGIQYFGAGTRLSVL.

The V and J genes are TRBV9 and TRBJ2-3; 9 nucleotides match TRBD1. V trimming: 0 bases; J trimming: 4 bases; junction bases outside the gene matches: 12. The CDR3 contains 18 residues. From germline, CDR1 is SGDLS and CDR2 YYNGEE. CDR3 coding DNA: TGTGCCAGCAGCGTAGTTGGGGGGACAGGGTCCCGGGCAGATACGCAGTATTTT. It encodes CASSVVGGTGSRADTQYF.

The chain carries TRBV7-2 and TRBJ2-7; D is uncertain. The V end lost 4 bases, the J end lost 3 bases, and 4 bases lay between the germline ends. The CDR3 contains 11 residues. The germline CDR1 and CDR2 sequences are SGHTA and FQGNSA. The CDR3 region has the DNA TGTGCCAGCAGCTCCATCTACGAGCAGTACTTC. It encodes CASSSIYEQYF.